Below, 21 T cell receptor beta chains from the same sample are listed, as sequenced in a study of Graves' ophthalmopathy and Graves' hyperthyroidism. Amplification targeted the TCR beta CDR3 regions, with RNA transcripts as the source material. HTBI primers were used in a first-round RT-PCR, which preceded a second-round multiplex PCR. One entry per CDR3 protein results from TCRdb running MiXCR on the multiplex PCR reads. The data contain more than 1,000,000 distinct CDR3 sequences, 35% to 45% of them singletons. Sequenced sample: peripheral blood or thyroid tissue (not recorded which). All receptors come from an adult man with Graves' hyperthyroidism.

The V call is TRBV25-1, the J call TRBJ2-5; D possibly matches TRBD1 or TRBD2 (6 bases each). CDR3 length: 15 amino acids. In germline, CDR1 is MGHDK, CDR2 SYGVNS. V was shortened by 1 base and J by 6 bases, with 15 bases between the two germline ends. The CDR3 is CASSEFGGQRKTQYF. The CDR3, as DNA: TGTGCCAGCAGTGAATTTGGGGGGCAACGAAAGACCCAGTACTTC.

Comment on this clonotype: A clone one base away is much larger, so this may be a read error. V usage is TRBV12-3 or TRBV12-4 and J usage is TRBJ1-1; no clear D. The CDR3 extends over 12 amino acids. V was shortened by 6 bases and J by 1 base, with 6 bases between the two germline ends. The CDR3, as DNA: TGTGCCAGCAGGGCCTCGAACACTGAAGCTTTCTTT. This encodes CASRASNTEAFF.

The table lists this clonotype with a few counts. Since no conserved phenylalanine or tryptophan closes the CDR3, a read error is the likely cause. The DNA is omitted, as the CDR3 cannot be located on it reliably, and the CDR3 follows TCRdb's listing. This chain connects TRBV10-3 to TRBJ1-4; the table assigns TRBD1, which was not confirmed against the DNA. The CDR3 is 8 amino acids long, termini counted. Germline V gene sequence: CDR1 ENHRY, CDR2 SYGVKD. The CDR3 here is CAISEGAY.

This clonotype occurred many times. The chain employs TRBV11-2 and TRBJ1-6; D perhaps matches TRBD1 (5 bases). The CDR3 runs 14 residues. From germline, CDR1 is SGHAT and CDR2 FQNNGV. V shed 1 base and J shed 7 bases, with 8 bases lying between them. The CDR3 DNA is TGTGCCAGCAGCTTAGTGGGGGTAAATTCACCCCTCCACTTT. Translated, it gives CASSLVGVNSPLHF. Full variable domain (missing parts from reference TRBV11-2 and TRBJ1-6): EAGVAQSPRYKIIEKRQSVAFWCNPISGHATLYWYQQILGQGPKLLIQFQNNGVVDDSQLPKDRFSAERLKGVDSTLKIQPAKLEDSAVYLCASSLVGVNSPLHFGNGTRLTVT.

There are many counts of this clonotype. Written as DNA, the CDR3 is TGTGCCAGCATCAGGGAATCTGGGGCCAACGTCCTGACTTTC. It encodes CASIRESGANVLTF. This rearrangement joins TRBV6-2 or TRBV6-3 to TRBJ2-6, with a tentative D call TRBD1 (5 bases). This CDR3 contains 14 residues. The V gene lost 7 bases and the J gene lost 1 base, with 8 bases spanning the gap. Germline values: CDR1 MNHEY, CDR2 SVGEGT.

This clonotype was counted at least ten times. The chain recombines TRBV2 with TRBJ1-2, with TRBD1 identical over 10 bases. This CDR3 spans 16 amino acids. CDR1 SNHLY and CDR2 FYNNEI come from the germline V gene. Germline trimming cut 6 bases from V and 8 bases from J; bases unmatched to any gene: 15. The CDR3 protein is CASSPGQGRGMRGYTF. CDR3 nucleotides: TGTGCCAGCAGCCCGGGACAGGGGAGGGGTATGCGAGGCTACACCTTC.

This clonotype was detected ten times or more. This chain connects TRBV7-6 to TRBJ1-5, with no clear D. Germline assignment: CDR1 SGHVS and CDR2 FNYEAQ. V shed 6 bases and J shed 0 bases, with 12 bases lying between them. This CDR3 comprises 15 residues. The CDR3 DNA reads as TGTGCCAGCAGTCCCCGACCGTATAGCAATCAGCCCCAGCATTTT. Its protein is CASSPRPYSNQPQHF.

This clonotype was counted at least ten times. The chain joins TRBV7-8 to TRBJ2-2; 9 bases align to TRBD2. Per the germline V gene, CDR1 is SGHVS and CDR2 is FQNEAQ. The V and J ends lost 6 bases and 2 bases, in that order; junction bases with no gene match: 10. This CDR3 region has 17 residues. The CDR3 loop is CASSLSETSGNTGELFF. CDR3 bases: TGTGCCAGCAGTTTATCCGAGACTAGCGGCAACACCGGGGAGCTGTTTTTT. Using reference TRBV7-8 and TRBJ2-2 for the parts outside the CDR3, the full variable domain is GAGVSQSPRYKVAKRGQDVALRCDPISGHVSLFWYQQALGQGPEFLTYFQNEAQLDKSGLPSDRFFAERPEGSVSTLKIQRTQQEDSAVYLCASSLSETSGNTGELFFGEGSRLTVL.

This clonotype turned up a few times. The rearrangement links TRBV10-3 to TRBJ1-6, with unresolved D. Germline assignment: CDR1 ENHRY and CDR2 SYGVKD. V was pared by 0 bases and J by 10 bases, with 13 bases between. The CDR3 has 15 amino acids. CDR3 sequence (DNA): TGTGCCATCAGTGAGTCGGGTAACGATCGATCACCCCTCCACTTT. This sequence encodes CAISESGNDRSPLHF.

The chain uses TRBV5-1 and TRBJ2-5; 7 bases align to TRBD1. J gave up 9 bases and V 0 bases, and 11 bases lay outside the gene matches. CDR3 length equals 15 residues. Per germline, CDR1 SGHRS and CDR2 YFSETQ. The CDR3 region has the DNA TGCGCCAGCAGCTTGGGACAGGGACCCAATCAGCCCCAGTACTTC. Its protein product is CASSLGQGPNQPQYF.

There are many counts of this clonotype. This sequence joins TRBV29-1 and TRBJ1-1; D gene uncertain. The germline V gene has CDR1 SQVTM and CDR2 ANQGSEA. CDR3 size: 13 residues. The V end was cut by 4 bases, the J end by 0 bases, with 9 bases between. The CDR3 bases are TGCAGCGTTGCTCCCAGGCTGAACACTGAAGCTTTCTTT. It yields the protein CSVAPRLNTEAFF.

This clonotype came up many times. The gene calls are TRBV20-1 and TRBJ1-5; D call uncertain. Germline loops: CDR1 DFQATT, CDR2 SNEGSKA (reference sequence). This CDR3 has 12 residues. V lost 3 bases and J lost 0, with 3 bases in between. CDR3 DNA: TGCAGTGCTAGCTATAGCAATCAGCCCCAGCATTTT. Translated: CSASYSNQPQHF.

This clonotype came up a few times. The J gene is TRBJ2-2, the V gene TRBV6-4; TRBD1 aligns across 7 bases. The germline V gene has CDR1 MRHNA and CDR2 SNTAGT. The CDR3 loop spans 15 amino acids. J lost 1 base, V lost 4 bases, and 3 bases had no gene match. As DNA, the CDR3 is TGTGCCAGCAGTGCGACAGGGATGAACACCGGGGAGCTGTTTTTT. Amino acid sequence: CASSATGMNTGELFF.

This clonotype was observed a single time. V is TRBV7-2 and J is TRBJ2-7; either TRBD1 or TRBD2 may supply D (5 bases each). V lost 6 bases and J lost 6, with 15 bases in between. The length of the CDR3 is 13 residues. Germline values: CDR1 SGHTA, CDR2 FQGNSA. DNA for the CDR3: TGTGCCAGCAGTTTCGGGTGGGGGACCGAGCAGTACTTC. As protein: CASSFGWGTEQYF. Using reference TRBV7-2 and TRBJ2-7 for the parts outside the CDR3, the full variable domain is GAGVSQSPSNKVTEKGKDVELRCDPISGHTALYWYRQSLGQGLEFLIYFQGNSAPDKSGLPSDRFSAERTGGSVSTLTIQRTQQEDSAVYLCASSFGWGTEQYFGPGTRLTVT.

The chain combines TRBV7-8 with TRBJ1-4; 8 nucleotides line up with TRBD1. This CDR3 spans 17 amino acids. Unmatched junction bases numbered 4, after V lost 1 base and J lost 0 bases. Germline values: CDR1 SGHVS, CDR2 FQNEAQ. CDR3 residues: CASSLVQGEATNEKLFF. The CDR3 nucleotides are TGTGCCAGCAGCTTAGTACAGGGGGAAGCAACTAATGAAAAACTGTTTTTT. The entire variable domain, with the rest obtained from reference TRBV7-8 and TRBJ1-4, is as follows: GAGVSQSPRYKVAKRGQDVALRCDPISGHVSLFWYQQALGQGPEFLTYFQNEAQLDKSGLPSDRFFAERPEGSVSTLKIQRTQQEDSAVYLCASSLVQGEATNEKLFFGSGTQLSVL.

This chain uses TRBV7-2 with TRBJ2-2, with TRBD1 matching over 9 bases. The CDR3 contains 16 residues. Per the germline V gene, CDR1 is SGHTA and CDR2 is FQGNSA. Trimming took 1 base from V and 7 from J; bases not matched to a gene: 7. The CDR3 DNA reads TGTGCCAGCAGCTTAGGGACAGGGGTTTATGTCGGGGAGCTGTTTTTT. It translates to CASSLGTGVYVGELFF.

CDR3: CATSRKSGGGQPQHF. The CDR3 bases are TGTGCCACCAGCAGAAAGTCAGGGGGCGGACAGCCCCAGCATTTT. The V gene is TRBV15, the J gene TRBJ1-5; 8 positions agree with TRBD1. CDR3 length: 15 residues. J lost 7 bases, V lost 2 bases, and 7 bases had no gene match. Germline assignment: CDR1 LNHNV and CDR2 YYDKDF (reference sequence).

This chain uses TRBV9 with TRBJ2-1; 7 bases agree with TRBD1. The CDR3 extends over 13 amino acids. V trimming: 3 bases; J trimming: 6 bases; junction bases outside the gene matches: 3. The germline V gene has CDR1 SGDLS and CDR2 YYNGEE. The CDR3 DNA follows: TGTGCCAGCAGCGCCTACAGGGGCAATGAGCAGTTCTTC. Its translation: CASSAYRGNEQFF.

The chain is built from TRBV7-2 and TRBJ1-1; no reliable D call. Trimming removed 5 bases at V and 0 bases at J, with 10 bases between. This CDR3 contains 14 residues. The germline CDR1 and CDR2 sequences are SGHTA and FQGNSA. The CDR3 is CASSVPYMNTEAFF. The CDR3 DNA reads as TGTGCCAGCAGCGTCCCCTACATGAACACTGAAGCTTTCTTT. The full variable domain, rest sourced from reference TRBV7-2 and TRBJ1-1, is GAGVSQSPSNKVTEKGKDVELRCDPISGHTALYWYRQSLGQGLEFLIYFQGNSAPDKSGLPSDRFSAERTGGSVSTLTIQRTQQEDSAVYLCASSVPYMNTEAFFGQGTRLTVV.

J is TRBJ2-6 and V is TRBV20-1; maybe TRBD1 (6 bases). V lost 6 bases, J lost 4 bases, and 13 bases lay in between. The CDR3 spans 14 residues. Germline CDR1 reads DFQATT; CDR2 reads SNEGSKA (reference sequence). CDR3 sequence (DNA): TGCAGTGCGCGGACAGAGGACGGGGCCAACGTCCTGACTTTC. Its protein product is CSARTEDGANVLTF.

The chain employs TRBV12-3 or TRBV12-4 and TRBJ2-2, with 12 bases that match TRBD2. The CDR3 is 18 amino acids. J gave up 3 bases and V 4 bases, and 9 bases lay outside the gene matches. Here the CDR3 reads CASSSLELAGGDTGELFF. CDR3 nucleotides: TGTGCCAGCAGTTCGCTAGAACTAGCGGGAGGCGACACCGGGGAGCTGTTTTTT.